One T cell receptor beta chain is described in this entry. Antigen: not known. Only in-frame clones appear in the TCRdb table, and some are missing; sequencing was by immunoSEQ multiplex PCR. The sample yields over 90,000 clones, around 90% seen once. The data were taken from a study of identifying expanded T cells in peripheral blood. Overall study findings and caveats: Differentially abundant clones: around 1.2 between replicates, 16.4 at around 14 days, approximately 18 at four.

Collection occurred without any documented infections or immune events in donors. CDR1 and CDR2 (germline): SEHNR, FQNEAQ (reference sequence). This CDR3 comprises 15 residues. Trimming left V 3 bases short and J 1 base short, with 12 bases between. The material sequenced was blood. This chain links TRBV7-9 with TRBJ1-2; D possibly corresponds to TRBD1 (5 bases). This sequence was found in a person aged 18 to 75 in good health. CDR3 region: CASSFPGLINYGYTF. CDR3 coding DNA: TGTGCCAGCAGCTTCCCGGGACTCATTAACTATGGCTACACCTTC.